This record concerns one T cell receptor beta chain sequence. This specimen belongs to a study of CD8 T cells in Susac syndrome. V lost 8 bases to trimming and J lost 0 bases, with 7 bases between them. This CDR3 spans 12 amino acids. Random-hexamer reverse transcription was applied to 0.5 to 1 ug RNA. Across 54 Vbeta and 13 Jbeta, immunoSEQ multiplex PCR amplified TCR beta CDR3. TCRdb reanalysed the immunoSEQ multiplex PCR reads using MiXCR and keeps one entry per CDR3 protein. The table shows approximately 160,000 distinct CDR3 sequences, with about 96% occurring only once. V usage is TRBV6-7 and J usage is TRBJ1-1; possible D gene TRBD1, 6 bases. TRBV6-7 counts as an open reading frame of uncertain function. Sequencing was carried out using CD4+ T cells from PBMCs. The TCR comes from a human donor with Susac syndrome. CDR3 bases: TGTGCCAGCCACAGGGTGAACACTGAAGCTTTCTTT. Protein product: CASHRVNTEAFF.